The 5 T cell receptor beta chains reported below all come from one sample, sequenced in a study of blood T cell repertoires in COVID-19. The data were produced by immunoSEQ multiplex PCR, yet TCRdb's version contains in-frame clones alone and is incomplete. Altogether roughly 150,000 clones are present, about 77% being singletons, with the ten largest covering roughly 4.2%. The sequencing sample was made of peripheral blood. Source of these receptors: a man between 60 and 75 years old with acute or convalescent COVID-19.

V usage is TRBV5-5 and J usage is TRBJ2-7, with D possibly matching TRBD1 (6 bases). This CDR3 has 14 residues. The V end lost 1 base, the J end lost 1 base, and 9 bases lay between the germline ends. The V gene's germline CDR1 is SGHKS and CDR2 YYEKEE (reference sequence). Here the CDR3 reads CASSLLGQSYEQYF. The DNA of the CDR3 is TGTGCCAGCAGCTTGTTAGGACAGTCCTACGAGCAGTACTTC. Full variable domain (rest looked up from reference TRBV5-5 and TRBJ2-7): DAGVTQSPTHLIKTRGQQVTLRCSPISGHKSVSWYQQVLGQGPQFIFQYYEKEERGRGNFPDRFSARQFPNYSSELNVNALLLGDSALYLCASSLLGQSYEQYFGPGTRLTVT.

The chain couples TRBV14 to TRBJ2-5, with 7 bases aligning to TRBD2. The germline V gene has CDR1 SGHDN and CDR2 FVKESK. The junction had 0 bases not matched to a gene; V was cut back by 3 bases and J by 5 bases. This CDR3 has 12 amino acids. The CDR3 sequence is CASSHGGETQYF. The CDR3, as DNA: TGTGCCAGCAGCCACGGGGGGGAGACCCAGTACTTC.

The CDR3 nucleotides are TGTGCCATCAGTGAGTGGGAGAACTATGGCTACACCTTC. Protein sequence: CAISEWENYGYTF. The chain links TRBV10-3 to TRBJ1-2, with unresolved D. With 1 base removed from V and 2 bases from J, the gap between germline ends came to 5 bases. The CDR3 consists of 13 residues. CDR1 ENHRY and CDR2 SYGVKD come from the germline V gene.

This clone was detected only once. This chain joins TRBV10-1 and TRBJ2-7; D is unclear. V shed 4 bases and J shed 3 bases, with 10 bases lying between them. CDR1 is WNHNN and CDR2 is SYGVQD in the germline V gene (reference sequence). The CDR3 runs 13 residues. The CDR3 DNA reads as TGCGCCAGCAGTGCCTCCCCCGGCTACGAGCAGTACTTC. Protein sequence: CASSASPGYEQYF.

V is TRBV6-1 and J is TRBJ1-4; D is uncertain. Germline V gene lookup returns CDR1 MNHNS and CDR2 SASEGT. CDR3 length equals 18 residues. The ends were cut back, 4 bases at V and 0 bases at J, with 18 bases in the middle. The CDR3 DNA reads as TGTGCCAGCAGTGCCCGGGTTATAAAATTTGCAACTAATGAAAAACTGTTTTTT. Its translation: CASSARVIKFATNEKLFF.